This T cell receptor beta chain comes out of a study of T cell responses to AZD1222 COVID-19 vaccine. Produced via immunoSEQ multiplex PCR; TCRdb's table is partial and in-frame only. Of 25,000 to 30,000 clones in the sample, over 90% were seen once. As for this clone: Its antigen remains unknown.

The CDR3 has 14 residues. Trimming shortened V by 4 bases and J by 4 bases, and 13 bases separated the two germline ends. Germline-derived CDR1 and CDR2 are LNHDA and SQIVND (reference sequence). Findings and limits, study-wide: Regions 160-218 and 743-854 held dominance among vaccine-associated CD4 TCRs, which spanned spike. Increases in Spike-specific TCR breadth and depth were seen after two AZD1222 doses. Clonal diversity may have been underestimated in mostly white British donors. Per reports, nearly half of all spike-specific TCRs target regions that are unmutated in variants.

J is TRBJ1-1 and V is TRBV19, with D perhaps TRBD1 (5 bases). The source material was peripheral blood, sampled on day 0 of AZD1222 vaccination. This sequence was found in an adult in good health. This CDR3 reads CASSNPGLGTEAFF. The CDR3 region has the DNA TGTGCCAGTAGTAATCCAGGGTTGGGCACTGAAGCTTTCTTT.